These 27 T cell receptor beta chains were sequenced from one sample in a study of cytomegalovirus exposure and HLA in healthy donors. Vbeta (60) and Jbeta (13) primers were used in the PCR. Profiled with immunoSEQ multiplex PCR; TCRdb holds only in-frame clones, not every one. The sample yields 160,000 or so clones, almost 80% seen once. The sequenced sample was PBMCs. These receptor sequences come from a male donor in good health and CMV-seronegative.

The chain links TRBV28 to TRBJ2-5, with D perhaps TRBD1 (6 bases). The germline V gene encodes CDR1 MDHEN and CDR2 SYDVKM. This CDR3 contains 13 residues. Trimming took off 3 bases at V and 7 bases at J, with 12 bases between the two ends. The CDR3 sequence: CASSLDSWGTQYF. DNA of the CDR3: TGTGCCAGCAGTTTGGACAGTTGGGGGACCCAGTACTTC.

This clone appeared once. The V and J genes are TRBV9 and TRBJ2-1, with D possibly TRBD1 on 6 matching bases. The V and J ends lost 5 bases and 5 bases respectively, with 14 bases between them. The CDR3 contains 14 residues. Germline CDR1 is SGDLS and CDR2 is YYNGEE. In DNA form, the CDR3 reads TGTGCCAGCAGGAGGGTTGAGGGGGACAATGAGCAGTTCTTC. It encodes CASRRVEGDNEQFF.

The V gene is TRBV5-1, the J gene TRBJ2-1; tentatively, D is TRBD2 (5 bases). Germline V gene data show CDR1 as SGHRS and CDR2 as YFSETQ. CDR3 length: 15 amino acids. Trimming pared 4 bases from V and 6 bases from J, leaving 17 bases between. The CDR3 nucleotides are TGCGCCAGCAGCGTATCCCTCCTAGCTCGCAATGAGCAGTTCTTC. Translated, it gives CASSVSLLARNEQFF.

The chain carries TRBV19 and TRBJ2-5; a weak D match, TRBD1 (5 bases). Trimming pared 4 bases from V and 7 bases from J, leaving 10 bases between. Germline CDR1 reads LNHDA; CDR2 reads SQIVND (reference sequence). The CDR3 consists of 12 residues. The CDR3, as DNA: TGTGCCAGTAGTAACAGGCTAGGGACCCAGTACTTC. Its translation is CASSNRLGTQYF.

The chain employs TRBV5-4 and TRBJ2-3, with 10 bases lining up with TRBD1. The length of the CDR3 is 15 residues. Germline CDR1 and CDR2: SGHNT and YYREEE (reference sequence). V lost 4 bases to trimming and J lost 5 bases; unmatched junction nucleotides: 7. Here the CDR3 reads CASSPRTGGRDTQYF. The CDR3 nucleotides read TGTGCCAGCAGCCCCAGGACAGGGGGGCGAGATACGCAGTATTTT.

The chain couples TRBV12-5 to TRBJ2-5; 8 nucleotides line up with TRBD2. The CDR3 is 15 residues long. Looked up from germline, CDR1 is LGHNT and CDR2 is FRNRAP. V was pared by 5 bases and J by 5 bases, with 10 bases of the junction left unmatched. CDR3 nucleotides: TGTGCTAGTGGTCCTGGTACTTCTAGCGGGGAGACCCAGTACTTC. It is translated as CASGPGTSSGETQYF.

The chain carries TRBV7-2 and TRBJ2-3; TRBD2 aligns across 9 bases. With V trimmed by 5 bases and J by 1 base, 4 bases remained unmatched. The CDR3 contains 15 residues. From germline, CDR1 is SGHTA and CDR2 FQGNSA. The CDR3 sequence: CASSVSGSRTDTQYF. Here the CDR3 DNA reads TGTGCCAGCAGCGTTAGCGGGAGCCGCACAGATACGCAGTATTTT.

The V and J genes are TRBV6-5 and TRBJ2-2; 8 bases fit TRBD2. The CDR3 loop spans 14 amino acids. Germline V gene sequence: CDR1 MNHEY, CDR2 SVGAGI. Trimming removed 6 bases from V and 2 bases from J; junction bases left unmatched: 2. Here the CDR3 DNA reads TGTGCCAGCAGAGCGGGGGTTAACACCGGGGAGCTGTTTTTT. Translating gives CASRAGVNTGELFF.

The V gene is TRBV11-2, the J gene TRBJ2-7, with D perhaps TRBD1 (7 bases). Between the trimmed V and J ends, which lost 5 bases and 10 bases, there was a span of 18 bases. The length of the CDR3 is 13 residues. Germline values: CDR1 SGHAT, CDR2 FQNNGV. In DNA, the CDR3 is TGTGCCAGCAGCCCGGGGGCAGGGGGTGAACAGTACTTC. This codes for CASSPGAGGEQYF.

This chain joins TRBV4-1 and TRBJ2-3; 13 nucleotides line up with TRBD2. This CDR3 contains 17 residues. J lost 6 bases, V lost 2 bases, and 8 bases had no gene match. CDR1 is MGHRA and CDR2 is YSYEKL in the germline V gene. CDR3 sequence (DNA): TGCGCCAGCAGCCAAACCCGGACTAGCGGGAGTTGGGATACGCAGTATTTT. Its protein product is CASSQTRTSGSWDTQYF.

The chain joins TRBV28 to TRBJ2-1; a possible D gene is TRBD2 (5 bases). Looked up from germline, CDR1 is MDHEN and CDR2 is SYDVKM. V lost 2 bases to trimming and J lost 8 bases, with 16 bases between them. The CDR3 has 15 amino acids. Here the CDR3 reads CASSLGFASSDEQFF. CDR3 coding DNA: TGTGCCAGCAGTTTAGGTTTTGCTAGCTCCGATGAGCAGTTCTTC.

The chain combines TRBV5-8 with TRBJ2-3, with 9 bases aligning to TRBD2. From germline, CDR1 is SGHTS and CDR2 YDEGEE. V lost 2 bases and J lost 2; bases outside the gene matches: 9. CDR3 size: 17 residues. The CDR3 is CASSFPYSGSSTDTQYF. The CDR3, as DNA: TGTGCCAGCAGCTTCCCCTATAGCGGGAGCTCCACAGATACGCAGTATTTT.

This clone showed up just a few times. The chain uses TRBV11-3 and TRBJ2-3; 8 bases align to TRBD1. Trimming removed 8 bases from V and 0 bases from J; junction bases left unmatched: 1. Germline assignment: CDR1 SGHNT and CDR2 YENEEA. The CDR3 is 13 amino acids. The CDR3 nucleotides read TGTGCCAGCGGACAGGGAAGCACAGATACGCAGTATTTT. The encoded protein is CASGQGSTDTQYF.

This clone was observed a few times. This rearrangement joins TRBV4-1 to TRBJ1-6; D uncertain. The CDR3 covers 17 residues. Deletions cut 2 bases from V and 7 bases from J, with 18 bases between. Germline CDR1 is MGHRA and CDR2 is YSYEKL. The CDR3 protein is CASSQMPRSYGNSPLHF. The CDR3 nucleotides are TGCGCCAGCAGCCAAATGCCCCGGAGCTATGGAAATTCACCCCTCCACTTT.

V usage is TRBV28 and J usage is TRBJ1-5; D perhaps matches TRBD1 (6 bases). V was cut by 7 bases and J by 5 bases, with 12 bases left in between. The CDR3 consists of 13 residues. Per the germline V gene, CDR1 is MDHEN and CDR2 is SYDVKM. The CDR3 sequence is CASIAGGDQPQHF. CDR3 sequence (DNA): TGTGCCAGCATAGCGGGGGGCGATCAGCCCCAGCATTTT.

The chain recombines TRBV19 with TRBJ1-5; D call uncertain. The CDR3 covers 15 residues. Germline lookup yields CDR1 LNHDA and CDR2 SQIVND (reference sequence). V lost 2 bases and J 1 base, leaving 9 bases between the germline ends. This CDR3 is CASSIMAVSNQPQHF. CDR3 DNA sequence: TGTGCCAGTAGTATAATGGCAGTCAGCAATCAGCCCCAGCATTTT.

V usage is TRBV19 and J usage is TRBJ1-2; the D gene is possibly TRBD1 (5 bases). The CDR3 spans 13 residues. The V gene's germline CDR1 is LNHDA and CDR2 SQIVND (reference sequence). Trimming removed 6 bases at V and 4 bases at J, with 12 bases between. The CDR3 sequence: CASSPTESYGYTF. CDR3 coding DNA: TGTGCCAGTAGCCCGACAGAATCCTATGGCTACACCTTC.

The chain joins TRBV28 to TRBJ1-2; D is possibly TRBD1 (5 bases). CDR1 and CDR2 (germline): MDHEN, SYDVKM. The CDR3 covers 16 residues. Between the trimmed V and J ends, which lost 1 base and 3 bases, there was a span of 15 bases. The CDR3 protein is CASSLLVSSGYYGYTF. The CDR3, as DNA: TGTGCCAGCAGTTTATTAGTATCTTCAGGGTACTATGGCTACACCTTC.

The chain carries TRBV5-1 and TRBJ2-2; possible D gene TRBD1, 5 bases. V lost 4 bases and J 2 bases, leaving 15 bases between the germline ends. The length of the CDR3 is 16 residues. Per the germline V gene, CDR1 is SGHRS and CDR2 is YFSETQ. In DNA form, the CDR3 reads TGCGCCAGCAGCGCCCAAGGGGTAGTAAACACCGGGGAGCTGTTTTTT. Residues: CASSAQGVVNTGELFF.

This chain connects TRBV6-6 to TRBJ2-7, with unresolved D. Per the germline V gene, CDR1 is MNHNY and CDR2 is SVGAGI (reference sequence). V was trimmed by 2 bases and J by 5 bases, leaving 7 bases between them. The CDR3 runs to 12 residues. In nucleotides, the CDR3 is TGTGCCAGCAGTTACCCCGTTGACGAGCAGTACTTC. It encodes CASSYPVDEQYF.

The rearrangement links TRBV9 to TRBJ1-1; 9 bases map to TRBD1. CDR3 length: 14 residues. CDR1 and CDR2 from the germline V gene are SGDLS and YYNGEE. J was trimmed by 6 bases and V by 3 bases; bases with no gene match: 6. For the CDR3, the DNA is TGTGCCAGCAGCGGAGGGACAGGGAGACCTGAAGCTTTCTTT. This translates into CASSGGTGRPEAFF.

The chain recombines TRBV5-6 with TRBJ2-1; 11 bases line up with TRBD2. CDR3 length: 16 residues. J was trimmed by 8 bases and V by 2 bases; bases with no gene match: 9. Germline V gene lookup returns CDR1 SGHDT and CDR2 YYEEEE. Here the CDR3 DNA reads TGTGCCAGCAGCTTTAGCGGGGGGGCGCGGGTGGATGAGCAGTTCTTC. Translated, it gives CASSFSGGARVDEQFF.

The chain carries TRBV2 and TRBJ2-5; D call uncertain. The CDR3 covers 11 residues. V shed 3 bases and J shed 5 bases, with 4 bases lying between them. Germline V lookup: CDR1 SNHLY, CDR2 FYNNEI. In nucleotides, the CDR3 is TGTGCCAGCAGTGACAGGGAGACCCAGTACTTC. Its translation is CASSDRETQYF.

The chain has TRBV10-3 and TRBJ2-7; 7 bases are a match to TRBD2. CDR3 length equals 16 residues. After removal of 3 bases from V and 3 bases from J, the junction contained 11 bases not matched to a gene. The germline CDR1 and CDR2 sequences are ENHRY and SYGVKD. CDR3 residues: CAISDWAGTGGYEQYF. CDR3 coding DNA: TGTGCCATCAGTGATTGGGCAGGGACGGGGGGCTACGAGCAGTACTTC.

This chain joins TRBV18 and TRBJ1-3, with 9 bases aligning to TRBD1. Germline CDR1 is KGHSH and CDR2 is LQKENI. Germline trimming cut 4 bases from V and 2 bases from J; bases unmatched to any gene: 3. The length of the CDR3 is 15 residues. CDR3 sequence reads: CASSLDRGPGNTIYF. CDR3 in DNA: TGTGCCAGCTCACTGGACAGGGGCCCTGGAAACACCATATATTTT.

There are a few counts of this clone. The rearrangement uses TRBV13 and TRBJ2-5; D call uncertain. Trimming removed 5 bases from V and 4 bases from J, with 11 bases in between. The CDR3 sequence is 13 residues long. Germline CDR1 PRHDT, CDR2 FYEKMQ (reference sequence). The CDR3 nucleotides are TGTGCCAGCAGCGCCCGAACGGGAGAGACCCAGTACTTC. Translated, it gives CASSARTGETQYF.

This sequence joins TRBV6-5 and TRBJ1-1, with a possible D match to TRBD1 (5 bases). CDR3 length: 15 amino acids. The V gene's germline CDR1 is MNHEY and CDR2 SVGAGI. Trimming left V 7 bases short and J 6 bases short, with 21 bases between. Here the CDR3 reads CASILKGSGSSEAFF. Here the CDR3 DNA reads TGTGCCAGCATTCTTAAGGGGTCTGGAAGCTCTGAAGCTTTCTTT.